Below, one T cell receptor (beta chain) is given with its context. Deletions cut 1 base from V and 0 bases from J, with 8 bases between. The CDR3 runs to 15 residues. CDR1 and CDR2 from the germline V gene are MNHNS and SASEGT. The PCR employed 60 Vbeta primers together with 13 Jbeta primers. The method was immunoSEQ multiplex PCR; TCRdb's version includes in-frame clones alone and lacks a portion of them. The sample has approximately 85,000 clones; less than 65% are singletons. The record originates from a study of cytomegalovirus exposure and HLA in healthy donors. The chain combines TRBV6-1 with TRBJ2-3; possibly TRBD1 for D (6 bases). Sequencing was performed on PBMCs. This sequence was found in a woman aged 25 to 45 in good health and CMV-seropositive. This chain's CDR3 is CASSEGQVSTDTQYF. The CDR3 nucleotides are TGTGCCAGCAGTGAAGGACAGGTTAGCACAGATACGCAGTATTTT.